This TCR beta chain originates from a study of blood T cells in healthy people across ages. Points from the study as a whole: Per million T cells, the diversity of TCR beta decreased roughly linearly as age advanced.

A remark on this clonotype: The antigen remains unidentified.

From germline, CDR1 is SEHNR and CDR2 FQNEAQ (reference sequence). The CDR3 length is 14 residues. With a J-beta primer mix and a sample-barcoded 5' primer, a second PCR ran roughly 6 to 11 cycles. TCRdb ran MiXCR on the 5' RACE reads and lists one entry per CDR3 protein. The sample yields more than 750,000 distinct CDR3 sequences, around 29% seen once. In addition, the sample was reused for a study of T cells of mothers and their children. This second study notes: Regardless of relatedness, pairs show thymic selection shaping TCR recombination output in a similar manner.

The V gene is TRBV7-9, the J gene TRBJ2-4; D is possibly TRBD1 (5 bases). The last part of the DNA fits TRBJ2-5 better; the J call may be wrong. This TCR was sampled from a woman aged 40 to 50 in good health. Sequenced input: blood. The CDR3 region has the DNA TGTGCCAGCACCATTATAGGGGTAGAAGAGACCCAGTACTTC. Translating it yields CASTIIGVEETQYF.